One sample yielded the 12 T cell receptor beta chains listed below, sequenced in a study of T cells in Graves' hyperthyroidism and ophthalmopathy. Researchers took RNA transcripts and amplified the TCR beta CDR3 regions from them. The TCR CDR3 was amplified in a first-round RT-PCR using the HTBI primer set. TCRdb re-analysed the multiplex PCR reads in MiXCR, keeping a single row per CDR3 protein. Of approximately 700,000 distinct CDR3 sequences detected, 45% appear once; the ten largest clones hold roughly 7.2%. Material: peripheral blood or thyroid tissue (not recorded which). These receptors all stem from an adult man with Graves' disease, either hyperthyroidism or ophthalmopathy (not recorded which).

This clonotype was counted at least ten times. The chain links TRBV2 to TRBJ1-4; D is unresolved. V was clipped by 6 bases and J by 4 bases, with 9 bases between them. The CDR3 is 13 residues long. CDR1 is SNHLY, CDR2 FYNNEI, per germline. The CDR3 sequence is CASSVGYNEKLFF. CDR3 bases: TGTGCCAGCAGCGTGGGCTATAATGAAAAACTGTTTTTT.

This clonotype has at least ten counts. The J gene is TRBJ1-1, the V gene TRBV10-2, with D unclear. V was clipped by 3 bases and J by 1 base, with 12 bases between them. The CDR3 runs to 15 residues. Germline-derived CDR1 and CDR2 are WSHSY and SAAADI. The CDR3 protein is CASSEPSSGNTEAFF. The CDR3 nucleotides are TGCGCCAGCAGTGAACCCAGCTCGGGGAACACTGAAGCTTTCTTT.

This clonotype appeared a few times. The chain has TRBV19 and TRBJ1-1; the D is unclear. V lost 6 bases and J lost 7, with 9 bases in between. From germline, CDR1 is LNHDA and CDR2 SQIVND (reference sequence). CDR3 length equals 11 residues. CDR3 sequence reads: CASSEHYEAFF. The CDR3 nucleotides read TGTGCCAGTAGCGAACATTATGAAGCTTTCTTT.

V gene TRBV10-3 combines with J gene TRBJ1-2; D is unresolved. Looked up from germline, CDR1 is ENHRY and CDR2 is SYGVKD. V was cut by 6 bases and J by 7 bases, with 18 bases left in between. CDR3 length: 14 amino acids. The CDR3 nucleotides are TGTGCCATCAGCTTAATGGCCGCTATAGTTGGCTACACCTTC. The encoded protein is CAISLMAAIVGYTF.

This clonotype came up many times. V and J are TRBV10-3 and TRBJ1-6; weak D call: TRBD1 (6 bases). Between the trimmed V and J ends, which lost 10 bases and 7 bases, there was a span of 20 bases. The V gene's germline CDR1 is ENHRY and CDR2 SYGVKD. This CDR3 is built from 15 residues. The CDR3 sequence: CASTLGAAVNSPLHF. CDR3 DNA: TGTGCCAGCACGTTGGGGGCCGCGGTGAATTCACCCCTCCACTTT.

Points on this clonotype: A much larger clone is a single base away; this may be a read error. Likely a read error: the CDR3 ends without its conserved phenylalanine or tryptophan. The chain uses TRBV14 and TRBJ1-2, with 9 bases aligning to TRBD1. Germline CDR1 SGHDN, CDR2 FVKESK. The CDR3 extends over 13 amino acids. The J segment lost 7 bases and the V segment lost 1 base, leaving 1 base of the junction unmatched. The CDR3 spells CASSQVTGGGYTS. The CDR3 coding sequence is TGTGCCAGCAGCCAAGTGACAGGGGGTGGCTACACCTCC.

This clonotype was seen only once. The chain uses TRBV19 and TRBJ1-1; 10 bases align to TRBD1. The ends lost 6 bases at V and 4 bases at J; junction bases unmatched: 5. The germline V gene encodes CDR1 LNHDA and CDR2 SQIVND (reference sequence). This CDR3 region has 14 residues. In DNA form, the CDR3 reads TGTGCCAGTAGCTCGGACAGGGGGAGCACTGAAGCTTTCTTT. As protein: CASSSDRGSTEAFF.

Of note for this clonotype: A much larger clonotype is one base distant, so this may be a read error. The genes are TRBV29-1 and TRBJ1-1; TRBD1 agrees at 10 bases. Germline V CDR1 and CDR2: SQVTM, ANQGSEA. The length of the CDR3 is 14 residues. CDR3 DNA sequence: TGCAGCGTTCTCGCGGGACAGGGGAGTACTGAAGCTCTCTTT. Protein sequence: CSVLAGQGSTEALF. Looking up the rest from reference TRBV29-1 and TRBJ1-1 gives the full variable domain: SAVISQKPSRDICQRGTSLTIQCQVDSQVTMMFWYRQQPGQSLTLIATANQGSEATYESGFVIDKFPISRPNLTFSTLTVSNMSPEDSSIYLCSVLAGQGSTEALFGQGTRLTVV.

The chain couples TRBV19 to TRBJ2-7; 7 bases map to TRBD2. Germline CDR1 reads LNHDA; CDR2 reads SQIVND (reference sequence). Unmatched junction bases numbered 6, after V lost 5 bases and J lost 5 bases. This CDR3 is 13 amino acids long. The CDR3 coding sequence is TGTGCCAGTAGTCCGCGGGAGAGGCACGAGCAGTACTTC. Protein sequence: CASSPRERHEQYF.

The rearrangement joins TRBV29-1 to TRBJ1-1; D possibly corresponds to TRBD1 (5 bases). V lost 2 bases, J lost 4 bases, and 8 bases lay in between. The germline V gene has CDR1 SQVTM and CDR2 ANQGSEA. The CDR3 runs 12 residues. CDR3 DNA sequence: TGCAGCGTTGAATTGGGGCGCACTGAAGCTTTCTTT. It is translated as CSVELGRTEAFF.

Comments on this clonotype: A far larger clone is one nucleotide away, so this likely arose from a read error. The rearrangement links TRBV7-9 to TRBJ1-1, with TRBD1 as a possible D gene (6 bases). This CDR3 spans 14 amino acids. Germline CDR1 and CDR2: SEHNR and FQNEAQ (reference sequence). The CDR3 DNA reads as TGTGCCAGCAGCTTAACAGGGAGGAACACTGAAGCTCTCTTT. Translation: CASSLTGRNTEALF.

This clonotype appeared a few times. V usage is TRBV7-2 and J usage is TRBJ1-5, with 7 nucleotides matching TRBD1. The CDR3 runs 15 residues. The germline CDR1 and CDR2 sequences are SGHTA and FQGNSA. V shed 2 bases and J 0 bases; nucleotides not matched to a gene: 1. CDR3: CASSLPGGSNQPQHF. The CDR3 coding sequence is TGTGCCAGCAGCTTACCAGGGGGTAGCAATCAGCCCCAGCATTTT.